Listed below are T cell receptor beta chains from one sample, sequenced in a study of cytomegalovirus exposure and HLA in healthy donors. TCRdb's copy holds only in-frame clones and misses some; the assay was immunoSEQ multiplex PCR. This table holds 87,000 or so clones, approximately 80% found once. Sequenced sample: PBMCs. These receptor sequences come from a middle-aged woman in good health and CMV-seronegative. Both conserved end residues are part of each CDR3. Each record gives: J gene, CDR3 length, D gene, clone size, V gene, CDR3 DNA, CDR3 protein. The D gene is left open where the match is weak. Some rows have no size entry. The others give once, few or many, or a class for an expanded clone.

J: TRBJ2-2
length: 14
D: TRBD1
size: .
V: TRBV30
DNA: TGTGCCTGGCAGGGACAGGACTACACCGGGGAGCTGTTTTTT
CDR3: CAWQGQDYTGELFF

J: TRBJ2-1
length: 12
D: .
size: few
V: TRBV6-1
DNA: TGTGCCAGCATAGACAGCCACGGGGAGCAGTTCTTC
CDR3: CASIDSHGEQFF

J: TRBJ2-7
length: 12
D: TRBD1
size: .
V: TRBV6-6
DNA: TGTGCCAGCAGTTACTCGACAGGGGAGCAGTACTTC
CDR3: CASSYSTGEQYF

J: TRBJ2-3
length: 13
D: TRBD1
size: .
V: TRBV29-1
DNA: TGCAGCGTAGGCCGAGGGGGCGAAGATACGCAGTATTTT
CDR3: CSVGRGGEDTQYF

J: TRBJ1-1
length: 11
D: .
size: .
V: TRBV2
DNA: TGTGCCAGCAGTGAAGGCAGTGAAGCTTTCTTT
CDR3: CASSEGSEAFF

J: TRBJ1-1
length: 17
D: .
size: .
V: TRBV6-1
DNA: TGTGCCAGCAGTGAAGAATATTCCGGACAGACTTACACTGAAGCTTTCTTT
CDR3: CASSEEYSGQTYTEAFF

J: TRBJ2-2
length: 16
D: TRBD2
size: .
V: TRBV11-2
DNA: TGTGCCAGCAGCGCTAGCGGGGGAGTGAATACCGGGGAGCTGTTTTTT
CDR3: CASSASGGVNTGELFF

J: TRBJ2-1
length: 15
D: .
size: .
V: TRBV29-1
DNA: TGCAGCGGTGAGGTGCGGGACTCTCTCTACAATGAGCAGTTCTTC
CDR3: CSGEVRDSLYNEQFF

J: TRBJ2-3
length: 14
D: .
size: few
V: TRBV4-2
DNA: TGTGCCAGCAGCCAATTCTATCTTACAGATACGCAGTATTTT
CDR3: CASSQFYLTDTQYF

J: TRBJ1-1
length: 13
D: .
size: .
V: TRBV4-3
DNA: TGCGCCAGCAGCCAAACGGTGAACACTGAAGCTTTCTTT
CDR3: CASSQTVNTEAFF

J: TRBJ1-5
length: 15
D: .
size: .
V: TRBV6-5
DNA: TGTGCCAGCAGTGGGAGGGGGGGCCCCAATCAGCCCCAGCATTTT
CDR3: CASSGRGGPNQPQHF

J: TRBJ1-5
length: 12
D: .
size: .
V: TRBV6-6
DNA: TGTGCCAGCACCGACATGAATCAGCCCCAGCATTTT
CDR3: CASTDMNQPQHF

J: TRBJ1-4
length: 13
D: .
size: once
V: TRBV2
DNA: TGTGCCAGCAGTGAAGCTCAGGGGAGAAAACTGTTTTTT
CDR3: CASSEAQGRKLFF

J: TRBJ2-7
length: 14
D: .
size: .
V: TRBV12-5
DNA: TGTGCTAGTGGTTTGTCCCCGTTGGGGAGCGAGCAGTACTTC
CDR3: CASGLSPLGSEQYF

J: TRBJ2-6
length: 14
D: .
size: .
V: TRBV14
DNA: TGTGCCAGCAGCCACCGCTCTGGGGCCAACGTCCTGACTTTC
CDR3: CASSHRSGANVLTF

J: TRBJ1-1
length: 15
D: TRBD1
size: .
V: TRBV2
DNA: TGTGCCAGCAGCTCTCAGACAGGGTGGAACACTGAAGCTTTCTTT
CDR3: CASSSQTGWNTEAFF

J: TRBJ2-7
length: 16
D: TRBD1
size: .
V: TRBV5-1
DNA: TGCGCCAGCAGCTTAGGGGGGACAGGCGAATACGACGAGCAGTACTTC
CDR3: CASSLGGTGEYDEQYF

J: TRBJ1-1
length: 10
D: .
size: .
V: TRBV29-1
DNA: TGCAGTGGGGGGGAGACTGAAGCTTTCTTT
CDR3: CSGGETEAFF

J: TRBJ2-3
length: 14
D: TRBD2
size: .
V: TRBV27
DNA: TGTGCCAGCTCAGGACTAGCAGCCACAGATACGCAGTATTTT
CDR3: CASSGLAATDTQYF

J: TRBJ2-1
length: 14
D: TRBD2
size: .
V: TRBV6-5
DNA: TGTGCCAGCAGTTACGATTCAGCGGGGGTTGAGCAGTTCTTC
CDR3: CASSYDSAGVEQFF

J: TRBJ2-6
length: 17
D: TRBD1
size: .
V: TRBV5-1
DNA: TGCGCCAGCCGAAGGGGGACAGACATCTCTGGGGCCAACGTCCTGACTTTC
CDR3: CASRRGTDISGANVLTF

J: TRBJ1-5
length: 14
D: TRBD1
size: few
V: TRBV28
DNA: TGTGCCAGCAGACCGGGACAGGGGGGTCAGCCCCAGCATTTT
CDR3: CASRPGQGGQPQHF

J: TRBJ2-1
length: 13
D: .
size: .
V: TRBV5-3
DNA: TGTGCCAGAAGCTTACAGGATTTCCATGAGCAGTTCTTC
CDR3: CARSLQDFHEQFF

J: TRBJ1-1
length: 15
D: .
size: .
V: TRBV19
DNA: TGTGCCAGTAGTATAGACTCCCGGGAGAACACTGAAGCTTTCTTT
CDR3: CASSIDSRENTEAFF

J: TRBJ2-5
length: 14
D: .
size: .
V: TRBV19
DNA: TGTGCCAGTAGCCCCTTGCAGTACCAAGAGACCCAGTACTTC
CDR3: CASSPLQYQETQYF

J: TRBJ2-1
length: 13
D: TRBD2
size: .
V: TRBV7-8
DNA: TGTGCCAGCAGCCGGACTAGCGGAAATGAGCAGTTCTTC
CDR3: CASSRTSGNEQFF

J: TRBJ2-1
length: 17
D: .
size: once
V: TRBV7-2
DNA: TGTGCCAGCAGCTTTTCGGGATTCGGGGATCCTAGCAATGAGCAGTTCTTC
CDR3: CASSFSGFGDPSNEQFF

J: TRBJ2-7
length: 15
D: TRBD2
size: .
V: TRBV7-9
DNA: TGTGCCAGCAGCTTGGAGCGGGGGGCCTCCTACGAGCAGTACTTC
CDR3: CASSLERGASYEQYF

J: TRBJ1-1
length: 15
D: .
size: .
V: TRBV7-6
DNA: TGTGCCAGCAGCTTATATCAGGGAGGAAGCACTGAAGCTTTCTTT
CDR3: CASSLYQGGSTEAFF

J: TRBJ1-1
length: 15
D: .
size: few
V: TRBV5-6
DNA: TGTGCCAGCAGCTTGTACGGAGGGACGAACACTGAAGCTTTCTTT
CDR3: CASSLYGGTNTEAFF

J: TRBJ2-6
length: 17
D: .
size: few
V: TRBV2
DNA: TGTGCCAGCAGCCCTGCGGGACGTAGCTCTGGGGCCAACGTCCTGACTTTC
CDR3: CASSPAGRSSGANVLTF

J: TRBJ2-1
length: 18
D: TRBD2
size: .
V: TRBV30
DNA: TGTGCCTGGAGTGGACTAGCGGGGGGGCTTAGCGGGTACAATGAGCAGTTCTTC
CDR3: CAWSGLAGGLSGYNEQFF

J: TRBJ1-2
length: 15
D: .
size: .
V: TRBV27
DNA: TGTGCCAGCAGTTTAGGCGTCAGACAGTCGGGTGGCTACACCTTC
CDR3: CASSLGVRQSGGYTF

J: TRBJ1-4
length: 15
D: .
size: few
V: TRBV7-8
DNA: TGTGCCAGCCGGAATAGGGGGGGCACTAATGAAAAACTGTTTTTT
CDR3: CASRNRGGTNEKLFF

J: TRBJ2-7
length: 15
D: .
size: .
V: TRBV11-2
DNA: TGTGCCAGCACCCAAACCGACATGATTACCTACGAGCAGTACTTC
CDR3: CASTQTDMITYEQYF

J: TRBJ2-7
length: 16
D: TRBD2
size: .
V: TRBV4-1
DNA: TGCGCCAGCAGCCAAGATCTAGCGGGGGTCGGCTACGAGCAGTACTTC
CDR3: CASSQDLAGVGYEQYF

J: TRBJ2-1
length: 13
D: .
size: .
V: TRBV19
DNA: TGTGCCAGTAGTACCACGGAGGGCGATGAGCAGTTCTTC
CDR3: CASSTTEGDEQFF

J: TRBJ1-1
length: 14
D: .
size: .
V: TRBV6-1
DNA: TGTGCCAGCAGTACCTACAGGGTGAGCACTGAAGCTTTCTTT
CDR3: CASSTYRVSTEAFF

J: TRBJ2-1
length: 17
D: TRBD2
size: .
V: TRBV5-5
DNA: TGTGCCAGCAGCTTTACTAGCGGGGGATTCTTTCCCAATGAGCAGTTCTTC
CDR3: CASSFTSGGFFPNEQFF

J: TRBJ1-6
length: 15
D: TRBD1
size: .
V: TRBV6-5
DNA: TGTGCCAGCAGTTACTCGGTCCAGGGGGAATCACCCCTCCACTTT
CDR3: CASSYSVQGESPLHF

J: TRBJ2-5
length: 13
D: .
size: once
V: TRBV11-1
DNA: TGTGCCAGCAGCCGTTGGACGCAGGGGAGCCAGTACTTC
CDR3: CASSRWTQGSQYF

J: TRBJ2-1
length: 15
D: TRBD2
size: .
V: TRBV27
DNA: TGTGCCAGCAGTACCCCCGGGACTAGCGGCAATGAGCAGTTCTTC
CDR3: CASSTPGTSGNEQFF

J: TRBJ1-4
length: 13
D: .
size: .
V: TRBV27
DNA: TGTGCCAGCAGGAGGGACTATAATGAAAAACTGTTTTTT
CDR3: CASRRDYNEKLFF

J: TRBJ1-1
length: 15
D: .
size: .
V: TRBV28
DNA: TGTGCCAGCAGTCAAGGGTATCGGGGGTACGGTGAAGCTTTCTTT
CDR3: CASSQGYRGYGEAFF

J: TRBJ2-5
length: 13
D: .
size: .
V: TRBV18
DNA: TGTGCCAGCTCAGCAGGACAGAAAGAGACCCAGTACTTC
CDR3: CASSAGQKETQYF

J: TRBJ2-1
length: 15
D: TRBD2
size: once
V: TRBV28
DNA: TGTGCCAGCAGAATAGCGGGGGTGTCCTACAATGAGCAGTTCTTC
CDR3: CASRIAGVSYNEQFF

J: TRBJ2-1
length: 14
D: .
size: once
V: TRBV5-1
DNA: TGCGCCAGCAGCGTCTCCGGGGACTACAATGAGCAGTTCTTC
CDR3: CASSVSGDYNEQFF

J: TRBJ2-7
length: 17
D: .
size: few
V: TRBV13
DNA: TGTGCCAGCAGCTTAGGAGGAGGACGCGGTGGTAAAAACGAGCAGTACTTC
CDR3: CASSLGGGRGGKNEQYF

J: TRBJ2-3
length: 14
D: .
size: .
V: TRBV5-1
DNA: TGCGCCAGCAGCTTGCAGGGGAGCACAGATACGCAGTATTTT
CDR3: CASSLQGSTDTQYF

J: TRBJ2-3
length: 18
D: TRBD2
size: .
V: TRBV5-1
DNA: TGCGCCAGCAGCGCTTCACTAGCGGGGGGGTTTCGCACAGATACGCAGTATTTT
CDR3: CASSASLAGGFRTDTQYF

J: TRBJ1-1
length: 16
D: .
size: few
V: TRBV9
DNA: TGTGCCAGCAGCGCCCCGGGGGGGGGAATAAACACTGAAGCTTTCTTT
CDR3: CASSAPGGGINTEAFF

J: TRBJ1-3
length: 15
D: .
size: .
V: TRBV6-6
DNA: TGTGCCAGCACCCCACTAAAATTCTCTGGAAACACCATATATTTT
CDR3: CASTPLKFSGNTIYF

J: TRBJ1-1
length: 15
D: .
size: .
V: TRBV2
DNA: TGTGCCAGCAGTGGCCCCGGGATTAAGAACACTGAAGCTTTCTTT
CDR3: CASSGPGIKNTEAFF

J: TRBJ1-5
length: 17
D: TRBD1
size: .
V: TRBV2
DNA: TGTGCCAGCAGTTCGCGGGGACAGGGGGCTCCCAATCAGCCCCAGCATTTT
CDR3: CASSSRGQGAPNQPQHF

J: TRBJ1-2
length: 15
D: .
size: few
V: TRBV25-1
DNA: TGTGCCAGCAGTGAACTTGTCGACAGCCGACCTGGCTACACCTTC
CDR3: CASSELVDSRPGYTF

J: TRBJ1-6
length: 15
D: TRBD1
size: .
V: TRBV5-6
DNA: TGTGCCAGCAGCCCCTTCCGGGACAGTAATTCACCCCTCCACTTT
CDR3: CASSPFRDSNSPLHF

J: TRBJ1-1
length: 13
D: .
size: .
V: TRBV2
DNA: TGTGCCAGCAAAACAGGAATGAGCACTGAAGCTTTCTTT
CDR3: CASKTGMSTEAFF